This T cell receptor beta chain derives from a study of T cell changes during pregnancy in multiple sclerosis. Sequenced by immunoSEQ multiplex PCR; TCRdb stores in-frame clones only, minus some. The table lists over 35,000 clones, roughly 85% of them singletons, with roughly 0.9% in the top ten. Germline CDR1 SGHTA, CDR2 FQGNSA. V shed 3 bases and J shed 7 bases, with 21 bases lying between them. This CDR3 is built from 16 residues. The chain joins TRBV7-2 to TRBJ1-2, with D possibly matching TRBD1 (5 bases). Material: CD4+ T cells from peripheral blood mononuclear cells, obtained after pregnancy. This clonotype originated in a female donor with multiple sclerosis, enrolled in a pregnancy study. CDR3 sequence (DNA): TGTGCCAGCAGCTTTAGCCCCTTACAGGTCCGTCTTGGCTACACCTTC. Translating gives CASSFSPLQVRLGYTF.